A selection of T cell receptor beta chains follows, all from one sample in a study of blood T cell repertoires in COVID-19. Method: immunoSEQ multiplex PCR; TCRdb's copy keeps in-frame clones and lacks some. The sample yields about 74,000 clones, approximately 80% seen once. Input material: peripheral blood. The source is a human donor in a cohort sampled during active COVID-19. CDR3s leave out the opening cysteine and the closing phenylalanine or tryptophan.

V gene: TRBV7-2; J gene: TRBJ1-3; CDR3 protein: ASSRDTFSGNTIY
V gene: TRBV19; J gene: TRBJ2-7; CDR3 protein: ASSIEHLAAYEQY
V gene: TRBV28; J gene: TRBJ2-7; CDR3 protein: ASNPLGQGSEQY
V gene: TRBV29-1; J gene: TRBJ1-2; CDR3 protein: SGGGHIYGYT
V gene: TRBV6-5; J gene: TRBJ2-3; CDR3 protein: ASSYSSDTQY
V gene: TRBV9; J gene: TRBJ1-2; CDR3 protein: ASSVDGQGARYGYT
V gene: TRBV19; J gene: TRBJ2-1; CDR3 protein: ASSPTFRAGDHNEQF
V gene: TRBV4-2; J gene: TRBJ2-3; CDR3 protein: ASSSVVRGTDTQY
V gene: TRBV11-3; J gene: TRBJ1-2; CDR3 protein: ASSLLRGSNYGYT
V gene: TRBV7-2; J gene: TRBJ2-7; CDR3 protein: ASSRDRNYEQY
V gene: TRBV7-9; J gene: TRBJ1-2; CDR3 protein: ASSFEQPPNYGYT
V gene: TRBV5-8; J gene: TRBJ1-1; CDR3 protein: ASSSRAGMNTEAF
V gene: TRBV7-9; J gene: TRBJ2-7; CDR3 protein: ASSSGHSKSSYEQY
V gene: TRBV5-5; J gene: TRBJ2-1; CDR3 protein: ASSAGGAGNEQF
V gene: TRBV5-4; J gene: TRBJ2-2; CDR3 protein: ASSSTGTSSTGELF
V gene: TRBV7-6; J gene: TRBJ1-1; CDR3 protein: ASSLARGTEAF
V gene: TRBV12-3/TRBV12-4; J gene: TRBJ1-1; CDR3 protein: ASSLQENTEAF
V gene: TRBV6-5; J gene: TRBJ2-1; CDR3 protein: ASRSGPSYNEQF
V gene: TRBV28; J gene: TRBJ1-5; CDR3 protein: ASSGDGGPGNQPQH